The clone carrying this TCR beta chain was seen many times. Its antigen is not identified. The entry originates in a study of identical twins. CDR3 length: 13 residues. Germline CDR1 reads SGHTA; CDR2 reads FQGTGA. V lost 7 bases and J lost 5; bases outside the gene matches: 6. Study-level findings and limits: Partly confounded zero-insertion analyses could result from invariant MAIT and iNKT cells. Beta out-of-frame twin sharing showed a weaker excess. Within monozygotic twins, out-of-frame TCR alpha sharing was underestimated by the models.

Each CDR3 protein gets one entry after TCRdb re-called the 5' RACE reads with MiXCR. Altogether 140,000 to 150,000 distinct CDR3 sequences are present, under 4.5% being singletons, with the ten largest covering around 8%. The sample comprised memory T cells sorted from blood. The origin of this receptor is a man aged 18 to 30 in good health. The V and J genes are TRBV7-3 and TRBJ2-7, with 9 bases matching TRBD2. CDR3 nucleotides: TGTGCCAGCAATAGCGGGAGTTCCCACGAGCAGTACTTC. It encodes CASNSGSSHEQYF.